This T cell receptor beta chain was obtained from a study of T cell repertoires in cytomegalovirus infection. The wider study: CMV infection together with matching HLA type was indicated by public TCR beta signatures.

This clonotype showed up many times. The antigen remains undetermined. TCRdb reprocessed the reads via MiXCR and lists one record per CDR3 protein. The sample contains approximately 180,000 distinct CDR3 sequences, 17% of which appear only once. Study conclusions and caveats: Cumulated frequencies of public TCR beta families served to identify carriers of CMV plus the relevant HLA. HLA-C-restricted TCR beta clonotypes specific for CMV led the ex vivo response.

Germline CDR1 reads SGHAT; CDR2 reads FQNNGV. The CDR3 is 12 residues long. The ends were cut back, 3 bases at V and 2 bases at J, with 4 bases in the middle. The clonotype originates from a human donor in good health (CMV status not recorded). Some clones in this sample may be carry-over from other donors' samples. V gene TRBV11-2 combines with J gene TRBJ1-1; D gene uncertain. The sequenced material came from CD8+ T cells from PBMCs. The CDR3 loop is CASSFANTEAFF. CDR3 in DNA: TGTGCCAGCAGCTTCGCTAACACTGAAGCTTTCTTT.